The 2 T cell receptor beta chains given below trace back to one sample, sequenced in a study of T cell changes during pregnancy in multiple sclerosis. Here immunoSEQ multiplex PCR was the method, and the copy in TCRdb shows in-frame clones only, minus some. This table holds over 35,000 clones, 85% to 95% found once. The sequencing used CD8+ T cells from peripheral blood mononuclear cells, collected in the third trimester of pregnancy. The source is a female donor with multiple sclerosis, enrolled in a pregnancy study.

The chain joins TRBV19 to TRBJ2-7, with 8 bases that match TRBD1. After removal of 5 bases from V and 2 bases from J, the junction contained 8 bases not matched to a gene. The CDR3 is 15 residues long. Germline-derived CDR1 and CDR2 are LNHDA and SQIVND (reference sequence). The chain's CDR3 is CASSVRTGLTYEQYF. CDR3 nucleotides: TGTGCCAGTAGTGTGAGGACAGGGTTAACCTACGAGCAGTACTTC. The full variable domain, its missing parts supplied by reference TRBV19 and TRBJ2-7, is DGGITQSPKYLFRKEGQNVTLSCEQNLNHDAMYWYRQDPGQGLRLIYYSQIVNDFQKGDIAEGYSVSREKKESFPLTVTSAQKNPTAFYLCASSVRTGLTYEQYFGPGTRLTVT.

The chain joins TRBV7-2 to TRBJ1-1; the D gene is possibly TRBD1 (5 bases). CDR1 and CDR2 from the germline V gene are SGHTA and FQGNSA. The CDR3 length is 14 residues. Deletions cut 4 bases from V and 0 bases from J, with 9 bases between. In DNA form, the CDR3 reads TGTGCCAGCAGCTCGACAGCCATGAACACTGAAGCTTTCTTT. Translation gives CASSSTAMNTEAFF.